Reported below is one T cell receptor (beta chain). Germline CDR1 is SGHVS and CDR2 is FNYEAQ. This CDR3 comprises 16 residues. V lost 0 bases, J lost 8 bases, and 11 bases stayed unmatched. Per the original methods: Amplification with reference gene primers provided the estimates of nucleated cell counts. The protocol was immunoSEQ multiplex PCR, while the TCRdb copy is restricted to in-frame clones and leaves out a portion. V and J calls and clone size are those listed in that table; D and trimming were worked out from the DNA. Of approximately 260,000 clones in the sample, about nine tenths are singletons; the top ten hold under 6.5%. Cohort placement rested on clinical history that participants reported themselves. This entry belongs to a study of blood T cell repertoires in COVID-19. At the level of the study: PBMCs, B-cell-depleted T cells, or T cells were the source of the cDNA or gDNA that made up the material.

The specimen sequenced was PBMCs or T cells enriched from blood (not recorded which). This TCR came from a woman in her thirties with acute COVID-19. The J gene is TRBJ2-3, the V gene TRBV7-6, with 7 bases matching TRBD2. The CDR3 loop reads CASSLAWAGDGVTQYF. The CDR3 DNA reads as TGTGCCAGCAGCTTAGCCTGGGCGGGAGATGGGGTTACGCAGTATTTT.